These T cell receptor beta chains were read from a single sample in a study of beta chain features in type 1 diabetes. TCRdb's copy holds only in-frame clones and misses some; the assay was immunoSEQ multiplex PCR. The sample shows just under 150,000 clones, about 13% of them seen only once. The sequenced sample was central memory CD4+ T cells from blood. The receptors come from a man aged 18 to 29 with type 1 diabetes. CDR3s include the opening cysteine and the closing phenylalanine or tryptophan. The D gene is left open where the match is weak. Clone sizes are given selectively: once, few, many, or a class where the clone is expanded.

CDR3 length | J gene | clone size | V gene | D gene | CDR3 protein | CDR3 DNA
16 | TRBJ1-1 | many | TRBV7-9 | TRBD1 | CASSLAGQGRNTEAFF | TGTGCCAGCAGCTTAGCGGGACAGGGACGGAACACTGAAGCTTTCTTT
13 | TRBJ2-2 | NA | TRBV29-1 | NA | CSVDGENTGELFF | TGCAGCGTCGACGGTGAAAACACCGGGGAGCTGTTTTTT
15 | TRBJ2-2 | NA | TRBV5-4 | TRBD1 | CASSSMGQGSGELFF | TGTGCCAGCAGCTCGATGGGACAGGGGTCGGGGGAGCTGTTTTTT
12 | TRBJ2-1 | few | TRBV7-9 | NA | CASSSRIDEQFF | TGTGCCAGCAGCTCCCGTATCGATGAGCAGTTCTTC
14 | TRBJ1-4 | NA | TRBV28 | NA | CASSPGIINEKLFF | TGTGCCAGCAGTCCAGGGATTATTAATGAAAAACTGTTTTTT
19 | TRBJ1-3 | many | TRBV9 | NA | CASSVAGNSQGKSGNTIYF | TGTGCCAGCAGCGTAGCCGGAAACTCGCAGGGGAAGTCTGGAAACACCATATATTTT
15 | TRBJ1-5 | many | TRBV2 | NA | CASSEAMGGNQPQHF | TGTGCCAGCAGTGAAGCCATGGGGGGCAATCAGCCCCAGCATTTT
18 | TRBJ1-5 | few | TRBV7-2 | TRBD1 | CASSRGTGGRNSNQPQHF | TGTGCCAGCAGCCGAGGGACAGGGGGACGCAATAGCAATCAGCCCCAGCATTTT
12 | TRBJ2-7 | once | TRBV7-2 | NA | CASSLSNREQYF | TGTGCCAGCAGCTTATCTAACCGCGAGCAGTACTTC
15 | TRBJ2-5 | NA | TRBV15 | NA | CATSRISGNQETQYF | TGTGCCACCAGCAGAATAAGCGGAAACCAAGAGACCCAGTACTTC
14 | TRBJ1-2 | NA | TRBV7-9 | TRBD1 | CASSPGQGKYGYTF | TGTGCCAGCAGTCCCGGACAGGGAAAATATGGCTACACCTTC
15 | TRBJ2-5 | NA | TRBV30 | TRBD2 | CAWSEGLADQETQYF | TGTGCCTGGAGTGAGGGACTAGCGGACCAAGAGACCCAGTACTTC
16 | TRBJ2-2 | NA | TRBV25-1 | NA | CASSELFRDSTGELFF | TGTGCCAGCAGTGAATTGTTCAGGGATAGTACCGGGGAGCTGTTTTTT
14 | TRBJ2-3 | NA | TRBV19 | NA | CASSPGAFTDTQYF | TGTGCCAGTAGTCCCGGGGCCTTCACAGATACGCAGTATTTT
13 | TRBJ2-7 | few | TRBV5-1 | NA | CASSLQGPYEQYF | TGCGCCAGCAGCCTACAGGGTCCCTACGAGCAGTACTTC
15 | TRBJ2-5 | NA | TRBV30 | TRBD2 | CAWRRASGVQETQYF | TGTGCCTGGAGGCGGGCTAGCGGGGTTCAAGAGACCCAGTACTTC
16 | TRBJ1-2 | few | TRBV27 | NA | CASSLGQVVGGEGYTF | TGTGCCAGCAGTTTGGGGCAGGTCGTCGGAGGGGAAGGCTACACCTTC
13 | TRBJ1-2 | few | TRBV5-1 | TRBD1 | CASSLQGDYGYTF | TGCGCCAGCAGCTTGCAGGGGGACTATGGCTACACCTTC
14 | TRBJ1-6 | NA | TRBV30 | NA | CAWSLGHYNSPLHF | TGTGCCTGGAGTCTCGGACATTATAATTCACCCCTCCACTTT
15 | TRBJ1-2 | few | TRBV7-2 | NA | CASSRGTGTIVGYTF | TGTGCCAGCAGCCGGGGGACCGGGACGATTGTAGGCTACACCTTC
14 | TRBJ2-5 | NA | TRBV18 | NA | CASSLNRGGETQYF | TGTGCCAGCTCACTAAACAGGGGAGGAGAGACCCAGTACTTC
13 | TRBJ1-2 | few | TRBV25-1 | NA | CASSEPTGYGYTF | TGTGCCAGCAGTGAACCGACAGGCTATGGCTACACCTTC
15 | TRBJ2-2 | few | TRBV9 | NA | CASSVVEGKAGELFF | TGTGCCAGCAGCGTAGTGGAGGGAAAAGCCGGGGAGCTGTTTTTT
15 | TRBJ1-2 | NA | TRBV7-8 | NA | CASSLTGSSGYGYTF | TGTGCCAGCAGCTTAACAGGAAGTAGCGGCTATGGCTACACCTTC
10 | TRBJ2-1 | few | TRBV20-1 | NA | CSAGRNEQFF | TGCAGTGCCGGACGCAATGAGCAGTTCTTC
14 | TRBJ2-7 | few | TRBV5-1 | NA | CASSEGAFAYEQYF | TGCGCCAGCAGCGAAGGGGCGTTCGCCTACGAGCAGTACTTC
14 | TRBJ1-1 | NA | TRBV9 | TRBD1 | CASSVLTGGTEAFF | TGTGCCAGCAGTGTCCTGACAGGGGGCACTGAAGCTTTCTTT
13 | TRBJ1-2 | NA | TRBV29-1 | TRBD1 | CSASKGQSYGYTF | TGCAGCGCCAGCAAGGGACAGAGCTATGGCTACACCTTC
15 | TRBJ1-2 | few | TRBV30 | NA | CAWSAPTVRPTGYTF | TGTGCCTGGAGTGCCCCAACAGTAAGACCTACTGGCTACACCTTC
16 | TRBJ2-1 | NA | TRBV6-5 | NA | CASSSTTGWSYNEQFF | TGTGCCAGCAGTTCAACTACAGGGTGGTCCTACAATGAGCAGTTCTTC
13 | TRBJ2-4 | medium-sized | TRBV28 | NA | CASSGPSQNIQYF | TGTGCCAGCAGTGGTCCCAGTCAGAACATTCAGTACTTC
11 | TRBJ2-5 | few | TRBV20-1 | NA | CSARQKETQYF | TGCAGTGCTAGACAGAAAGAGACCCAGTACTTC
15 | TRBJ2-3 | few | TRBV10-3 | NA | CAISERWQGIDTQYF | TGTGCCATCAGTGAGAGGTGGCAGGGAATTGATACGCAGTATTTT
13 | TRBJ2-2 | many | TRBV14 | NA | CASSPTPTGELFF | TGTGCCAGCAGCCCCACACCCACCGGGGAGCTGTTTTTT
15 | TRBJ1-2 | few | TRBV7-2 | TRBD1 | CASSPDGTGAYGYTF | TGTGCCAGCAGTCCCGACGGGACAGGGGCCTATGGCTACACCTTC
17 | TRBJ2-3 | NA | TRBV13 | TRBD2 | CASSLEGTSGGTDTQYF | TGTGCCAGCAGCTTAGAGGGGACTAGCGGGGGCACAGATACGCAGTATTTT
15 | TRBJ1-6 | few | TRBV7-2 | NA | CASSPQGRGNSPLHF | TGTGCCAGCAGCCCACAAGGCAGGGGTAATTCACCCCTCCACTTT
15 | TRBJ1-2 | NA | TRBV9 | NA | CASSPAGGMNYGYTF | TGTGCCAGCAGCCCCGCGGGGGGCATGAACTATGGCTACACCTTC
16 | TRBJ2-3 | few | TRBV11-2 | TRBD2 | CASSPRGDFSTDTQYF | TGTGCCAGCAGCCCACGGGGGGACTTCAGCACAGATACGCAGTATTTT
14 | TRBJ1-6 | few | TRBV4-1 | NA | CASSQQGFDSPLHF | TGCGCCAGCAGCCAACAGGGGTTTGATTCACCCCTCCACTTT
14 | TRBJ2-3 | few | TRBV5-4 | NA | CASSSTGFGDTQYF | TGTGCCAGCAGCTCTACAGGGTTCGGAGATACGCAGTATTTT
11 | TRBJ1-1 | few | TRBV7-9 | NA | CASSGSTEAFF | TGTGCCAGCAGCGGGAGTACTGAAGCTTTCTTT
15 | TRBJ2-2 | many | TRBV5-4 | NA | CASSFVGLTTGELFF | TGTGCCAGCAGCTTCGTCGGCCTTACGACCGGGGAGCTGTTTTTT
13 | TRBJ1-2 | NA | TRBV6-5 | NA | CASRANQGYGYTF | TGTGCCAGCAGGGCTAACCAGGGGTATGGCTACACCTTC
15 | TRBJ1-2 | NA | TRBV5-1 | NA | CASSVGLPPGYGYTF | TGCGCCAGCAGCGTCGGACTGCCCCCAGGCTATGGCTACACCTTC
15 | TRBJ2-7 | NA | TRBV28 | TRBD1 | CASSCAGQVCYEQYF | TGTGCCAGCAGTTGCGCCGGACAGGTGTGCTACGAGCAGTACTTC
13 | TRBJ2-7 | NA | TRBV6-1 | NA | CASEQWGSYEQYF | TGTGCCAGCGAACAGTGGGGCTCCTACGAGCAGTACTTC
12 | TRBJ1-2 | NA | TRBV10-3 | TRBD1 | CAISDRGQGYTF | TGTGCCATCAGTGACAGGGGGCAAGGCTACACCTTC
18 | TRBJ2-6 | many | TRBV30 | TRBD1 | CAWSSARQGDSGANVLTF | TGTGCCTGGTCCAGTGCGCGACAGGGGGACTCTGGGGCCAACGTCCTGACTTTC
16 | TRBJ2-1 | few | TRBV6-6 | NA | CASSTNRISSYNEQFF | TGTGCCAGCAGCACTAACAGGATAAGCTCCTACAATGAGCAGTTCTTC
13 | TRBJ2-7 | NA | TRBV5-1 | NA | CASSLEAGNEQYF | TGCGCCAGCAGCTTGGAGGCAGGGAACGAGCAGTACTTC
16 | TRBJ2-1 | NA | TRBV19 | TRBD1 | CASHIWGDRAVNEQFF | TGTGCCAGCCATATATGGGGGGACAGGGCGGTAAATGAGCAGTTCTTC
16 | TRBJ2-1 | NA | TRBV30 | TRBD1 | CAWSVIRQGAYNEQFF | TGTGCCTGGAGTGTGATCCGACAGGGGGCCTACAATGAGCAGTTCTTC
15 | TRBJ1-1 | NA | TRBV7-7 | TRBD1 | CASSLATGESTEAFF | TGTGCCAGCAGCTTAGCGACAGGGGAGAGCACTGAAGCTTTCTTT